This T cell receptor beta chain was documented in a study of PD-1 blockade in classical Hodgkin lymphoma. Study findings and constraints: Complete responders' baseline diversity resembled that of newly diagnosed patients.

The repertoire was sequenced with immunoSEQ multiplex PCR; TCRdb's copy has only in-frame clones and lacks some. Here the sample spans 95,000 to 120,000 clones, about 88% being singletons. Germline CDR1 is WSHSY and CDR2 is SAAADI. Trimming cost V 4 bases and J 5 bases, with 15 bases left between them. CDR3 length: 16 residues. Relapse after autologous stem cell transplantation occurred in every patient, and brentuximab vedotin exposure varied. A note on this clone: Its antigen is not identified.

This TCR came from a human donor with classical Hodgkin lymphoma. This chain uses TRBV10-2 with TRBJ1-6, with unresolved D. The sequences come from peripheral blood mononuclear cells (PBMCs), collected before the second cycle of nivolumab. The CDR3 sequence is CASSVSLARDNSPLHF. The DNA for the CDR3 is TGCGCCAGCAGTGTCAGTCTCGCCCGTGATAATTCACCCCTCCACTTT.